Shown below are 9 T cell receptor beta chains from a single sample sequenced in a study of tumor T cells in aggressive B-cell lymphoma. Generated by immunoSEQ multiplex PCR, the TCRdb table keeps only in-frame clones and is missing some. The data hold 5,700 or so clones, with around 79% observed a single time. Sequenced input: tumor tissue. The receptors stem from an adult with diffuse large B cell lymphoma.

This clone has only one observation. The chain uses TRBV11-2 and TRBJ1-4; 11 nucleotides match TRBD1. Germline CDR1 is SGHAT and CDR2 is FQNNGV. The CDR3 is 17 residues long. The V and J ends lost 6 bases and 7 bases, in that order; junction bases with no gene match: 13. The CDR3 DNA is TGTGCCAGCAGAAAAGGACAGGGGGCGACGAGTAGTGAAAAACTGTTTTTT. Protein sequence: CASRKGQGATSSEKLFF.

The V and J genes are TRBV15 and TRBJ2-7; TRBD2 matches at 7 bases. The CDR3 length is 15 residues. The germline V gene has CDR1 LNHNV and CDR2 YYDKDF (reference sequence). Trimming removed 4 bases from V and 3 bases from J; junction bases left unmatched: 9. The CDR3 is CATSNVGTTHYEQYF. Written as DNA, the CDR3 is TGTGCCACCAGCAACGTCGGGACTACCCACTACGAGCAGTACTTC.

For this clone: A junction end diverges from the germline sequence, so it may reflect a read error. The chain joins TRBV13 to TRBJ1-5; D may be TRBD1 (6 bases). The CDR3 loop spans 14 amino acids. Per the germline V gene, CDR1 is PRHDT and CDR2 is FYEKMQ (reference sequence). CDR3 residues: CAGSRGQGNQPQHF. The CDR3 DNA reads TGTGCCGGCAGCCGGGGACAAGGCAATCAGCCCCAGCATTTT.

The table lists this clone with a count of one. V and J are TRBV6-4 and TRBJ2-1; 10 bases are a match to TRBD2. The CDR3 covers 16 residues. Germline lookup yields CDR1 MRHNA and CDR2 SNTAGT. With V trimmed by 0 bases and J by 6 bases, 5 bases remained unmatched. CDR3 loop: CASSDSTSGITNEQFF. In DNA form, the CDR3 reads TGTGCCAGCAGTGACTCTACTAGCGGGATCACCAATGAGCAGTTCTTC.

The J gene is TRBJ2-7, the V gene TRBV28; 8 positions agree with TRBD1. The V segment lost 3 bases and the J segment 0 bases; nucleotides outside the gene matches: 7. The CDR3 is 16 residues long. Looked up from germline, CDR1 is MDHEN and CDR2 is SYDVKM. The CDR3 DNA reads as TGTGCCAGCAGTTTCGTCGGACAGGGCCTCTCCTACGAGCAGTACTTC. It specifies CASSFVGQGLSYEQYF. The variable domain in full, with the rest retrieved from reference TRBV28 and TRBJ2-7, is DVKVTQSSRYLVKRTGEKVFLECVQDMDHENMFWYRQDPGLGLRLIYFSYDVKMKEKGDIPEGYSVSREKKERFSLILESASTNQTSMYLCASSFVGQGLSYEQYFGPGTRLTVT.

CDR3 in DNA: TGCGCCAGCAGCCCGGTGCGGGCAAACAATGAGCAGTTCTTC. As protein: CASSPVRANNEQFF. The rearrangement links TRBV5-1 to TRBJ2-1; D perhaps matches TRBD2 (5 bases). Germline V CDR1 and CDR2: SGHRS, YFSETQ. Trimming took off 4 bases at V and 5 bases at J, with 13 bases between the two ends. There are 14 residues in the CDR3.

The rearrangement joins TRBV5-6 to TRBJ2-1; 9 bases line up with TRBD1. The CDR3 has 15 residues. Per germline, CDR1 SGHDT and CDR2 YYEEEE. V shed 4 bases, J shed 10 bases, and the junction held 12 bases outside the gene matches. The CDR3 loop is CASSQGTGIIIEQFF. CDR3 DNA sequence: TGTGCCAGCAGCCAGGGGACAGGGATAATCATAGAGCAGTTCTTC.

The V and J genes are TRBV7-9 and TRBJ2-1; possibly TRBD2 for D (5 bases). Trimming shortened V by 3 bases and J by 7 bases, and 13 bases separated the two germline ends. The CDR3 length is 14 residues. From germline, CDR1 is SEHNR and CDR2 FQNEAQ (reference sequence). The CDR3 here is CASSLSGGRNEQFF. CDR3 DNA: TGTGCCAGCAGCTTGTCCGGAGGTCGGAATGAGCAGTTCTTC.

The chain carries TRBV11-3 and TRBJ1-1; D remains ambiguous. The CDR3 extends over 13 amino acids. The germline CDR1 and CDR2 sequences are SGHNT and YENEEA. With 3 bases removed from V and 5 bases from J, the gap between germline ends came to 10 bases. The CDR3 DNA sequence: TGTGCCAGCAGCTTTCTTTCGGAGACTGAAGCTTTCTTT. Protein product: CASSFLSETEAFF.